The 26 T cell receptor beta chains below come from one sample, sequenced in a study of tumor-infiltrating lymphocytes in primary liver carcinoma. Between roughly 18 and 30 mg of unsorted bulk tissue served as the source from which RNA and DNA were co-extracted. A constant-region primer served to make TCR beta cDNA from about 500 ng total RNA. ARM-PCR was slightly modified, and three nested multiplex PCR rounds with it gave rise to the TCR beta libraries. TRBV1-TRBV30 forward primers paired with a C-beta reverse primer were used in the first two PCR rounds, which ran approximately 11 cycles each. TCRdb passed the multiplex PCR reads through MiXCR, listing each CDR3 protein once. The top ten hold roughly 12% of the sample, which has approximately 100,000 distinct CDR3 sequences, more than 65% seen once. Input material: liver tumor tissue from sampling region 2. As to subset: tumor region T2, inferior pole. Every receptor here comes from a woman in her fifties or sixties with primary liver carcinoma and hepatitis B virus infection.

This clonotype has more than one count but fewer than ten. One end of the junction fails to match germline, which may point to a read error. The CDR3 DNA reads as TGTGCCAGCAGTTACCGCGGTAGCACAGATGCGCAGTATTTT. Protein sequence: CASSYRGSTDAQYF. The chain is built from TRBV6-6 and TRBJ2-3, with D hard to call. The CDR3 spans 14 residues. Germline values: CDR1 MNHNY, CDR2 SVGAGI (reference sequence).

Regarding this clonotype: At one end the junction does not follow the germline gene, possibly because of a read error. This chain uses TRBV4-1 with TRBJ2-1, with TRBD1 matching 7 bases. Looked up from germline, CDR1 is MGHRA and CDR2 is YSYEKL. There are 14 residues in the CDR3. CDR3 nucleotide sequence: TGCGCCAGCAGCCATGTCACAGGGGTAGGTGAGCAGTTGTTC. This encodes CASSHVTGVGEQLF.

Of note for this clonotype: At one boundary the junction diverges from the germline segment, which might be a read error. The genes are TRBV10-3 and TRBJ2-6; TRBD1 agrees at 8 bases. Germline CDR1 ENHRY, CDR2 SYGVKD. CDR3 length: 18 amino acids. The CDR3 loop reads CAISASGTGLSGANVLTF. The CDR3 DNA is TGTGCCATCAGTGCATCCGGGACAGGCCTCTCTGGGGCCAACGTCTTGACTTTC.

As regards this clonotype: Relative to the germline gene, one junction end is altered; a read error may explain this. V and J are TRBV28 and TRBJ2-5; 16 bases align to TRBD2. Germline V gene lookup returns CDR1 MDHEN and CDR2 SYDVKM. The CDR3 covers 16 residues. CDR3 nucleotide sequence: TGTGACAGCAGTCTTGGGACTAGCGGGAGGGCAGGGACCCAGTACTTC. Residues: CDSSLGTSGRAGTQYF.

In this sample, this clonotype turned up many times. The chain recombines TRBV30 with TRBJ2-7; unclear D gene. Trimming cost V 0 bases and J 6 bases, with 9 bases left between them. The V gene's germline CDR1 is GTSNPN and CDR2 SVGIG (reference sequence). This CDR3 has 12 residues. CDR3 bases: TGTGCCTGGAGTGTATCGGGTATCGAGCAGTACTTC. Its translation is CAWSVSGIEQYF.

This sequence joins TRBV12-3 or TRBV12-4 and TRBJ2-7, with 7 bases aligning to TRBD2. The J segment lost 4 bases and the V segment lost 7 bases, leaving 13 bases of the junction unmatched. The CDR3 covers 15 residues. The CDR3, as DNA: TGTGCCAGCAAGAAAACCCGGGGGGTCCAATACGAGCAGTACTTC. Residues: CASKKTRGVQYEQYF.

The CDR3 sequence: CAISESGLVGDTQYF. CDR3 sequence (DNA): TGTGCCATCAGTGAGTCAGGACTAGTGGGAGATACGCAGTATTTT. The chain links TRBV10-3 to TRBJ2-3; 7 bases line up with TRBD2. This CDR3 region has 15 residues. The germline V gene encodes CDR1 ENHRY and CDR2 SYGVKD. J gave up 5 bases and V 0 bases, and 5 bases lay outside the gene matches.

This rearrangement joins TRBV4-2 to TRBJ2-3; 9 positions agree with TRBD2. The CDR3 has 19 residues. Unmatched junction bases numbered 17, after V lost 1 base and J lost 6 bases. Germline V gene sequence: CDR1 LGHNA, CDR2 YNFKEQ. CDR3 sequence reads: CASSQVGGLAGSLGDTQYF. The CDR3, as DNA: TGTGCCAGCAGCCAAGTAGGAGGGCTAGCGGGAAGCCTTGGGGATACGCAGTATTTT.

The V and J genes are TRBV30 and TRBJ2-2; D not certain. This CDR3 has 14 amino acids. The V gene's germline CDR1 is GTSNPN and CDR2 SVGIG (reference sequence). Trimming removed 4 bases at V and 6 bases at J, with 15 bases between. CDR3 sequence: CAWIVGLSAGELFF. The DNA for the CDR3 is TGTGCCTGGATTGTAGGTCTATCTGCCGGGGAGCTGTTTTTT.

This clonotype showed up many times. The chain has TRBV12-3 or TRBV12-4 and TRBJ1-2; 8 bases match TRBD1. V lost 6 bases to trimming and J lost 1 base; unmatched junction nucleotides: 4. This CDR3 spans 14 amino acids. CDR3 sequence (DNA): TGTGCCAGCAGGAGGGACAGGAGTAACTATGGCTACACCTTC. Translated: CASRRDRSNYGYTF.

As concerns this clonotype: The junction departs from germline at one end; a sequencing error may be responsible. The V and J genes are TRBV6-1 and TRBJ2-6, with D possibly being TRBD1 (5 bases). The CDR3 length is 18 residues. Germline values: CDR1 MNHNS, CDR2 SASEGT. CDR3 sequence reads: CASSEMPPDSFGANVLTF. CDR3 bases: TGTGCCAGCAGTGAAATGCCCCCGGATAGCTTTGGGGCCAATGTCCTGACTTTC.

Judged by abundance, this clonotype is medium-sized (0.01 to 0.1%). V gene TRBV11-2 combines with J gene TRBJ2-7, with 15 positions matching TRBD2. Germline V lookup: CDR1 SGHAT, CDR2 FQNNGV. The CDR3 consists of 18 residues. After removal of 1 base from V and 6 bases from J, the junction contained 10 bases not matched to a gene. The CDR3 is CASSLALRGTSGRSEQYF. CDR3 in DNA: TGTGCCAGCAGCTTAGCCCTAAGGGGGACTAGCGGGAGGAGCGAGCAGTACTTC.

This rearrangement joins TRBV11-3 to TRBJ1-1; the D is unclear. The CDR3 loop spans 16 amino acids. Germline-derived CDR1 and CDR2 are SGHNT and YENEEA. Trimming took 3 bases from V and 5 from J, leaving 19 bases between them. CDR3 sequence reads: CASSLVGEYRKTEAFF. Written as DNA, the CDR3 is TGTGCCAGCAGCTTGGTCGGGGAGTACCGGAAAACTGAAGCTTTCTTT. The full variable domain, its missing parts supplied by reference TRBV11-3 and TRBJ1-1, is EAGVVQSPRYKIIEKKQPVAFWCNPISGHNTLYWYLQNLGQGPELLIRYENEEAVDDSQLPKDRFSAERLKGVDSTLKIQPAELGDSAVYLCASSLVGEYRKTEAFFGQGTRLTVV.

At least ten counts were recorded for this clonotype. The chain recombines TRBV18 with TRBJ2-1; 9 nucleotides match TRBD2. In germline, CDR1 is KGHSH, CDR2 LQKENI. The CDR3 extends over 16 amino acids. V lost 4 bases and J lost 5; bases outside the gene matches: 9. The CDR3, as DNA: TGTGCCAGCTCACTAGTCCAAGGGACTAGCCACAATGAGCAGTTCTTC. This gives the protein CASSLVQGTSHNEQFF.

By its share, this clonotype is medium-sized. This rearrangement joins TRBV11-2 to TRBJ2-2; the D gene is possibly TRBD1 (6 bases). The CDR3 spans 15 residues. The germline CDR1 and CDR2 sequences are SGHAT and FQNNGV. V gave up 4 bases and J gave up 0 bases, with 9 bases separating them. The CDR3 region is CASSSRTANTGELFF. The CDR3 DNA is TGTGCCAGCAGCTCAAGGACAGCGAACACCGGGGAGCTGTTTTTT.

In this sample, this clonotype turned up many times. The gene calls are TRBV5-5 and TRBJ1-4, with D hard to call. The CDR3 length is 13 residues. Deletions cut 7 bases from V and 8 bases from J, with 15 bases between. Germline V gene sequence: CDR1 SGHKS, CDR2 YYEKEE (reference sequence). CDR3 amino acids: CASREGLWEKLFF. In nucleotides, the CDR3 is TGTGCCAGCCGGGAAGGGCTTTGGGAAAAACTGTTTTTT.

Turning to this clonotype: The junction shows a germline mismatch at one end, possibly a read error. CDR3: CSAGTGRTEKYF. The CDR3 DNA sequence: TGCAGCGCCGGGACAGGGCGGACCGAGAAGTACTTC. The chain combines TRBV29-1 with TRBJ2-7, with 9 bases identical to TRBD1. From germline, CDR1 is SQVTM and CDR2 ANQGSEA. The CDR3 covers 12 residues.

Regarding this clonotype: An end of the junction differs from the germline gene, which may be a read error. The chain is built from TRBV6-5 and TRBJ2-3; tentatively, D is TRBD1 (6 bases). This CDR3 has 14 residues. Germline V gene lookup returns CDR1 MNHEY and CDR2 SVGAGI. In nucleotides, the CDR3 is TGTGCCAGCAGCCCGGCACTAGGGGGTAATACACAGTATTTT. The encoded protein is CASSPALGGNTQYF.

Ten or more counts support this clonotype. The genes are TRBV13 and TRBJ2-3; perhaps TRBD1 as D (5 bases). Germline V gives CDR1 PRHDT, CDR2 FYEKMQ (reference sequence). The CDR3 has 14 amino acids. Deletions cut 5 bases from V and 5 bases from J, with 14 bases between. The CDR3 loop is CASSPTADQDTQYF. The DNA for the CDR3 is TGTGCCAGCAGCCCGACAGCCGATCAAGATACGCAGTATTTT.

This clonotype was observed a handful of times. This may arise from a read error, as a much more abundant clone is one base away. The rearrangement links TRBV6-1 to TRBJ2-1, with D possibly matching TRBD2 (5 bases). The germline gives CDR1 MNHNS, CDR2 SASEGT. The CDR3 spans 14 residues. Here the CDR3 DNA reads TGTACCAGCAGAAGCGGAGATTCCTACAATGAGCAGTTCTTC. It is translated as CTSRSGDSYNEQFF.

Comment on this clonotype: Sequence at one end of the junction differs from germline and may be a read error. The chain has TRBV11-3 and TRBJ2-6; D is tentatively TRBD1 or TRBD2 (5 bases each). The length of the CDR3 is 16 residues. Germline V CDR1 and CDR2: SGHNT, YENEEA. The CDR3, as DNA: TGTACCAGCAGCTCTGAAAGGGCGGGTGGGGCCAACGTCCTGATTTTC. Translated, it gives CTSSSERAGGANVLIF.

This clonotype appeared a few times. This rearrangement joins TRBV11-2 to TRBJ1-5, with a possible D match to TRBD1 (5 bases). The V end was cut by 0 bases, the J end by 8 bases, with 8 bases between. This CDR3 is 13 amino acids long. CDR1 and CDR2 from the germline V gene are SGHAT and FQNNGV. CDR3 protein: CASSLEGDEPQHF. DNA of the CDR3: TGTGCCAGCAGCTTAGAAGGGGATGAGCCCCAGCATTTT.

This clonotype came up many times. The chain is built from TRBV12-3 or TRBV12-4 and TRBJ2-1; weak D call: TRBD1 (5 bases). The ends were cut back, 6 bases at V and 8 bases at J, with 8 bases in the middle. The length of the CDR3 is 11 residues. The CDR3 DNA reads as TGTGCCAGCAGAGGCAGGGATGAGCAGTTCTTC. Protein sequence: CASRGRDEQFF.

This clonotype was counted ten times or more. The chain joins TRBV6-2 or TRBV6-3 to TRBJ1-1; perhaps TRBD1 as D (6 bases). Germline lookup yields CDR1 MNHEY and CDR2 SVGEGT. This CDR3 contains 13 residues. V was trimmed by 5 bases and J by 2 bases, leaving 9 bases between them. The CDR3 sequence: CASSGQRNTEAFF. The CDR3 DNA is TGTGCCAGCAGTGGACAGAGAAACACTGAAGCTTTCTTT.

Regarding this clonotype: At one end, the junction sequence differs from germline, possibly due to a read error. The chain combines TRBV29-1 with TRBJ2-7, with 7 bases lining up with TRBD1. Germline V gene sequence: CDR1 SQVTM, CDR2 ANQGSEA. This CDR3 is built from 14 residues. The CDR3 DNA reads as TGCAGCGTTGAGGGGACAGTCAACCCTTGCGAGCAGTACTTT. As protein: CSVEGTVNPCEQYF.

The chain links TRBV11-1 to TRBJ1-2; 7 nucleotides match TRBD1. Germline values: CDR1 SGHAT, CDR2 FQDESV (reference sequence). The CDR3 sequence is 14 residues long. V dropped 3 bases and J dropped 6; count of bases not matched to a gene: 7. CDR3 residues: CASSLGQYAHGYTF. The CDR3 DNA reads as TGTGCCAGCAGCTTGGGACAGTACGCGCATGGCTACACCTTC.